The clone carrying this T cell receptor beta chain was observed a few times. The germline gives CDR1 DFQATT, CDR2 SNEGSKA (reference sequence). CDR3 size: 11 residues. V was trimmed by 1 base and J by 3 bases, leaving 4 bases between them. The data are from a study of blood T cell repertoires in COVID-19. Study-level background: Sample material is recorded as cDNA or gDNA derived from T cells, B-cell-depleted T cells, or PBMCs.

Repertoires were generated with immunoSEQ multiplex PCR, while TCRdb's copy carries only in-frame clones and drops some. The repertoire holds under 250,000 clones, with around 83% as singletons. This clonotype was sampled from a woman between 50 and 59 years old with acute or convalescent COVID-19. Sequencing was carried out using peripheral blood. The chain couples TRBV20-1 to TRBJ2-7; D remains unclear. CDR3 DNA: TGCAGTGCTAGAGTCGGCTACGAGCAGTACTTC. It translates to CSARVGYEQYF.